The T cell receptor (beta chain) under discussion was sequenced for a study of cytomegalovirus exposure and HLA in healthy donors (TCRdb year 2017). Study-wide context: An earlier analysis of several hundred of the donors reported roughly 300 Gb of sequence data and 100 million to 130 million unique TCR beta sequences from 190 million or so T cells. To predict cytomegalovirus infection status, the study combined high-throughput TCR immunosequencing, statistical association of individual TCRs with disease status, and machine learning. Among about 370 genotyped donors of the cohort, an average of approximately 200,000 unique TCR beta nucleotide sequences was sequenced per donor, of which roughly 18% were non-productive. Four to six DR-DQ haplotypes were handled as single units for association and clustering, since linkage in the cohort was strong. The study used immunosequencing to profile the T cell repertoires of hundreds of subjects and linked those repertoires to cytomegalovirus serostatus. In a later analysis, previously published TCR beta repertoires from 666 donors were re-analyzed and high-resolution HLA genotyping was added so that TCR occurrence patterns could be studied. The later analysis used no new phenotypic data to find candidate immune exposures, relying instead on TCR beta sequences and their occurrence across donors. An early release covering 550 to 700 HLA-typed donors comprised about 300 gigabases of sequencing data and tens of millions of unique TCR sequences. Of the roughly 400 genotyped donors, around 81% fell in the genetic ancestry cluster associated with self-reported Caucasian donors. The number of donors typed differed by locus, with roughly 620-640 for A, B, C, DRB1 and DQB1, around 520 for DQA1, about 610 for DPA1, and 450 to 480 for DPB1. The aim of the study was to test whether cataloging public T cell receptors could identify signatures of past pathogen exposure. In an earlier analysis of around 540 of the donors, high-throughput TCR beta sequencing was used to judge whether each TCR beta V gene segment behaved as functional or pseudogenic. Donor age, sex, ethnicity and CMV serostatus were compiled alongside the repertoire data. In a later genetic analysis, genome-wide SNP genotypes for about 55% of the 666 donors were used, and that subset was treated as a discovery cohort. HLA typing included class I and class II loci at four-digit resolution. Every discovery cohort repertoire had been produced on one sequencing platform. Besides the first cohort of around 700 subjects, a separate validation cohort made up of 95 to 150 different subjects was used.

V trim: 2 bases; J trim: 3 bases; unmatched bases: 6. Spanning cysteine to phenylalanine, the CDR3 consists of 15 amino acids. Of the read, only the CDR3 DNA is kept; its 45 bases are in frame from base 1. Looking up the germline V gene yields CDR1 SGHTA and CDR2 FQGTGA. The cohort was made up of about 670 healthy bone marrow donors. At the time of sampling, every cohort member was nominally healthy, though immune exposures that went unrecorded were likely present. The donor tested CMV seronegative and was one of the 352 seronegative cohort members. Every donor gave a peripheral blood sample, and the peripheral blood mononuclear cells from that sample were used for TCR beta sequencing. Genomic DNA extraction from the blood cell samples was performed with the Qiagen DNeasy Blood Extraction Kit. Libraries were prepared through the immunoSEQ multiplex PCR assay. A mixture of 60 forward primers for TCR Vbeta segments and 13 reverse primers for TCR Jbeta segments was used in the multiplex PCR. The CDR3 region of rearranged TCR beta genes was amplified from genomic DNA with a multiplex PCR assay. The Illumina HiSeq System was used to sequence the amplified TCR beta libraries as 87-base-pair reads. In the source study's methods: A later analysis counted about 80 million unique TCR beta chains across the 666 repertoires, and 10 million to 12 million of these chains were shared by at least two donors. To remove PCR and sequencing errors, raw reads were error-corrected and collapsed into unique sequences using a nearest-neighbor algorithm that merged closely related sequences. Alignment of CDR3 sequences to IMGT reference sequences was used to assign V, D and J gene segments. For a sequence to be retained, at least a six-nucleotide match to both a V gene segment and a J gene segment was required. Rearrangements were called productive when the CDR3 lacked stop codons and stayed in frame with V and J; all others were non-productive. CDR3 was defined according to IMGT convention as the region running from the second conserved V-encoded cysteine to the conserved J-encoded phenylalanine. The earlier analysis of about 500 of the donors excluded sequences that lacked an unambiguous match to a single V gene segment. In an earlier analysis of roughly 600 of the donors, a V segment was called functional when productive rearrangements were above 56.7%, and segregating when the standard deviation between donors exceeded 5%. A statistical classification framework was built to diagnose cytomegalovirus status from the catalog of TCR beta chain sequences. A later analysis assigned V and J genes by comparing TCR nucleotide sequences with IMGT/GENE-DB human TR gene sequences. In a later analysis, CDR3 sequences and most-parsimonious VDJ recombination scenarios were assigned using the TCRdist pipeline. In a later analysis, each TCR beta chain was defined by its CDR3 amino acid sequence together with its V-gene family, and reads lacking a unique V-gene family were excluded. As a way to deal with suspected cross-contamination and a sequencing artifact, a later analysis dropped 450 to 700 nucleotide sequences that were highly shared and had low generation probability. In a later analysis, a clonal expansion index for each public chain was calculated from normalized within-repertoire ranks of inferred template counts. In a later analysis, generation probabilities were computed with a VDJ recombination model fitted to out-of-frame rearrangements, and the resulting probabilities were checked against IGoR. Hypergeometric tests were used in a later analysis to score TCR-TCR, TCR-HLA and TCR-CMV co-occurrence, with a repertoire-size bias correction applied to the TCR pairs. False discovery rates were estimated in a later analysis by permuting HLA or CMV assignments 20 times. In a later analysis, co-occurring TCRs were grouped using DBSCAN, with TCRdist sequence similarity added in when clustering inside HLA-allele-positive subsets. Repertoires with fewer than 30,000 or more than 120,000 public chains were left out of co-occurrence clustering, as were roughly five repertoires with anomalous nucleotide sharing. The clones in this table, taken by TCRdb from immuneACCESS, are in-frame only. Not every clone is retained; where verified, under half of the shortfall comes from an unresolved V gene, and the cause of the rest is unknown. V and J calls and clone size are copied from that table; D and trimming were computed from the DNA. The sample contains under 200,000 clones, 60% to 85% of them found a single time. The leading ten clones occupy about 1.4% of the sample.

As concerns this clone: Its recognized antigen is unknown. One base away there is no much larger clone; base qualities are not given.

Study-wide findings and limitations: Strong co-occurrence of HLA alleles, especially DR and DQ, made assigning TCR associations to individual alleles difficult. A total of roughly 160 TCR beta chains were listed by the study as associated with cytomegalovirus. Correlated functional status among segregating V segments might reflect linkage disequilibrium, but an unknown experimental factor could not be ruled out. According to a later analysis, TCR association rates differed among HLA loci, with DRB1 alleles showing the most associated TCRs and HLA-C alleles showing the fewest. The authors suggested that the approach could potentially be extended to other disease states and immunological phenotypes. Compared with equally common non-associated chains, HLA-associated TCR beta chains in a later analysis were more clonally expanded and had lower generation probabilities. A later genetic analysis associated a missense DCLRE1C variant with V-gene and J-gene trimming of TCR beta chains, and an independent cohort replicated the association. The sequencing pipeline was judged likely to have produced a cluster of highly shared sequence variants as a technical artifact. Because counts were too low, roughly 16 rarely observed V segments, including chromosome 9 orphons, were excluded from the earlier analysis of several hundred of the donors. Only TCR beta chains were sequenced in this cohort, and the absence of alpha or paired-chain data limited detectable features. In both the original and validation cohorts, the classifier was reported to diagnose cytomegalovirus status with high specificity and sensitivity. Immune exposure information for the cohort was limited to CMV serostatus. According to a later genetic analysis, donors in an Asian-associated ancestry cluster had fewer N-insertions in productive TCRs than the roughly 700-donor mean. Some IMGT-functional V segments, including TRBV6-2 and TRBV6-3, could not be distinguished by the 87-base-pair reads and were therefore excluded. Most CMV-associated TCR beta chains appeared to be HLA-restricted in a later analysis, and the HLA associations seemed to be driven largely by CMV exposure. HLA typing was unavailable for some donors at each locus, so association tests used only the typed subset. Broadly in line with IMGT annotations, most TCR beta V segments showed up in productive rearrangements about 87% or about 30% of the time in an earlier analysis of 587 of the donors. A later analysis associated about 18,000 TCR beta sequences with specific HLA alleles at a false discovery rate of 0.05. Several of the top co-occurrence clusters appeared to be linked to parvovirus B19, influenza, CMV and Epstein-Barr virus, according to a later analysis. A further reported finding was that TCR beta sequences accurately predicted the HLA-A and HLA-B alleles for most subjects in the first cohort. The presence/absence analyses assumed that sequencing depth was roughly uniform across donors, and that assumption may not be true. While some public TCRs were present in many individuals, most TCR sequences turned up only very rarely across donors. In vitro tests confirmed that three of the cytomegalovirus-associated TCR beta chains recognize cytomegalovirus antigens.

The source of this sequence is a woman aged 30 to 39 in good health and CMV-seronegative. In this chain, TRBV7-3 is recombined with TRBJ2-5, with 7 bases aligning to TRBD2. The sequencing input was PBMCs. The CDR3 region has the sequence CASSLQAGVKETQYF. In nucleotides, the sequence is TGTGCCAGCAGCTTACAGGCGGGGGTAAAAGAGACCCAGTACTTC.